The source of this T cell receptor (beta chain) is a study of CD8 T cells in ankylosing spondylitis. Study-level findings and limits: A number of the motif variants had already been described in reactive arthritis synovial fluid and blood. Disease-linked clones reportedly showed significant enrichment in matched ankylosing spondylitis synovial fluid. A motif of 7 to 9 highly homologous TCR beta variants was seen as apparently characteristic of ankylosing spondylitis blood.

Deletions cut 3 bases from V and 6 bases from J, with 18 bases between. Germline values: CDR1 SQVTM, CDR2 ANQGSEA. This CDR3 contains 14 residues. TCRdb passed the 5' RACE reads through MiXCR, listing each CDR3 protein once. The profile shows roughly 250,000 distinct CDR3 sequences, 8% to 9.5% of them singletons. This clonotype has a count of ten or more. Its antigen is undetermined. The receptor was derived from a male donor with ankylosing spondylitis or in good health (not recorded which). The specimen was blood, either unsorted or a sorted T cell fraction (not recorded which). V gene TRBV29-1 combines with J gene TRBJ2-7, with TRBD1 as a possible D gene (5 bases). The CDR3 DNA is TGCAGCGTTGAGGGTCAGGGCTTCGAGCTCGAGCAGTACTTC. Its translation is CSVEGQGFELEQYF.